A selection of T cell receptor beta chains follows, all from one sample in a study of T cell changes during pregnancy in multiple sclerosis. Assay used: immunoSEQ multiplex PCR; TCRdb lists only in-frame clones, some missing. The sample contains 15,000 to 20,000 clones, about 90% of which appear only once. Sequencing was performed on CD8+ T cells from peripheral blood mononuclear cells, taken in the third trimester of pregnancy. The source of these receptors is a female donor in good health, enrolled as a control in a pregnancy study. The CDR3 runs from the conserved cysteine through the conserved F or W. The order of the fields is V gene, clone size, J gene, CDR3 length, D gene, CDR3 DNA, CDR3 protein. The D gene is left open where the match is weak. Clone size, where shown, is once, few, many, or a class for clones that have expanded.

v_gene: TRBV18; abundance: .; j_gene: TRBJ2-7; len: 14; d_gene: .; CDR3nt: TGTGCCAGCTCACCGGCAGGTAATCAATACGAGCAGTACTTC; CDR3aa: CASSPAGNQYEQYF
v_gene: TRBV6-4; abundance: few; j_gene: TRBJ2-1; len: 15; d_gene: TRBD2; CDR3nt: TGTGCCAGCAGTGCTTCTAGCGGGAGCTCCGATGAGCAGTTCTTC; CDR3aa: CASSASSGSSDEQFF
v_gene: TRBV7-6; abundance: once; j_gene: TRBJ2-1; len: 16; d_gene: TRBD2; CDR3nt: TGTGCCAGCAGCCCGGTCTTAGCGGGAGGCACAAATGAGCAGTTCTTC; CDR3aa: CASSPVLAGGTNEQFF
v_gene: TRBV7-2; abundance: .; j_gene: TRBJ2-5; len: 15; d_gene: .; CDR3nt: TGTGCCAGCAGTCCTAACAGGGTGGGGCAAGAGACCCAGTACTTC; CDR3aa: CASSPNRVGQETQYF
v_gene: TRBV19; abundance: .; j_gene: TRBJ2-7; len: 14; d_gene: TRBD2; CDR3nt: TGTGCCGCCAGCGTAGCGGGGGGGTCCTACGAGCAGTACTTC; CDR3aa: CAASVAGGSYEQYF
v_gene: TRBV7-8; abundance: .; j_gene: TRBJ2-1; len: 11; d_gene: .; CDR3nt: TGTGCCAGCAGCCCCTCGAATGAGCAGTTCTTC; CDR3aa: CASSPSNEQFF
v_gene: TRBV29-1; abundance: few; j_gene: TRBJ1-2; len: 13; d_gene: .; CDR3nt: TGCAGCTCGGTAGGGGGACCCACCTTGGGCTACACCTTC; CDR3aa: CSSVGGPTLGYTF
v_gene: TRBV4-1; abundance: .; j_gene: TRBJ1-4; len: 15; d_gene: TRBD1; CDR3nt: TGCGCCAGCAGCCATATGGACAGGGGAGGTGAAAAACTGTTTTTT; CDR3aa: CASSHMDRGGEKLFF
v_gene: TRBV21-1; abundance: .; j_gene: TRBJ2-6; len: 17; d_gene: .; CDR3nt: TGTGCCAGCAGCAAATGGCAGGTCCTCTCTGGGGCCAACGTCCTGACTTTC; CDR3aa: CASSKWQVLSGANVLTF
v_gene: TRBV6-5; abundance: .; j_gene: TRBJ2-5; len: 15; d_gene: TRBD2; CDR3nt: TGTGCCAGCAGTAACGGGACTAGAATCGGGGAGACCCAGTACTTC; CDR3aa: CASSNGTRIGETQYF